This T cell receptor (beta chain) was captured by sequencing in a study of T cell repertoires in cytomegalovirus infection. Study-wide results and limits: HLA-C-restricted TCR beta clonotypes specific for CMV led the ex vivo response. Using cumulative public TCR beta family frequency, the authors identified those who carried CMV together with the relevant HLA.

As concerns this clonotype: The antigen is not known.

Per germline, CDR1 MGHRA and CDR2 YSYEKL. The V and J ends lost 5 bases and 3 bases respectively, with 13 bases between them. This CDR3 region has 14 residues. TCRdb reanalysed the reads using MiXCR and keeps one entry per CDR3 protein. The table has roughly 920,000 distinct CDR3 sequences, about a third seen once; the top ten hold roughly 13%. The gene calls are TRBV4-1 and TRBJ1-2; the D is unclear. Specimen: cultured CD8+ T cells from PBMCs, collected from culture after CMV antigen stimulation. The TCR originated in a human donor in good health (CMV status not recorded). Some clones in this sample may be carry-over from other donors' samples. As DNA, the CDR3 is TGCGCCAGCAGCTACCTCTTCGGGGACTATGGCTACACCTTC. It codes for CASSYLFGDYGYTF.